These 16 T cell receptor beta chains came from one sample sequenced in a study of control samples from healthy donors and cancer patients. The assay was immunoSEQ multiplex PCR, and TCRdb's table has in-frame clones only and misses some. This sample has about 79,000 clones, with approximately 93% found just once. The sequencing input was PBMCs. The receptor set was obtained from a woman between 40 and 55 years old with lung cancer.

This chain connects TRBV6-6 to TRBJ1-1; maybe TRBD1 (6 bases). Between the trimmed V and J ends, which lost 5 bases and 3 bases, there was a span of 22 bases. The CDR3 covers 17 residues. Germline V gene lookup returns CDR1 MNHNY and CDR2 SVGAGI (reference sequence). The CDR3 loop reads CASSPGQPRLSDTEAFF. CDR3 bases: TGTGCCAGCAGTCCAGGACAGCCCCGATTGTCGGACACTGAAGCTTTCTTT.

The chain couples TRBV6-5 to TRBJ1-3; no reliable D call. The germline V and J ends were trimmed by 0 bases and 0 bases, with 9 bases remaining between them. Germline CDR1 and CDR2: MNHEY and SVGAGI. This CDR3 contains 16 residues. In nucleotides, the CDR3 is TGTGCCAGCAGTTACTCCGGAGTTCACTCTGGAAACACCATATATTTT. Its protein is CASSYSGVHSGNTIYF.

This clone was seen more than once but under ten times. This chain links TRBV5-1 with TRBJ2-1; tentatively, D is TRBD1 (5 bases). CDR1 is SGHRS, CDR2 YFSETQ, per germline. V was cut by 4 bases and J by 3 bases, with 20 bases left in between. The CDR3 contains 17 residues. DNA of the CDR3: TGCGCCAGCAGCCTACCGAAGGGGAAACTGGACTACAATGAGCAGTTCTTC. Its translation is CASSLPKGKLDYNEQFF.

The J gene is TRBJ1-1, the V gene TRBV19, with 8 positions matching TRBD1. The germline V gene encodes CDR1 LNHDA and CDR2 SQIVND (reference sequence). V trimming: 0 bases; J trimming: 0 bases; junction bases outside the gene matches: 9. The CDR3 extends over 18 amino acids. The DNA of the CDR3 is TGTGCCAGTAGTATAGATGCAGGGGGCGAATTTATGAACACTGAAGCTTTCTTT. It yields the protein CASSIDAGGEFMNTEAFF.

The gene calls are TRBV3-1 (or the pseudogene TRBV3-2) and TRBJ1-4; D gene ambiguous. V was pared by 4 bases and J by 8 bases, with 8 bases between. This CDR3 comprises 12 residues. Per the germline V gene, CDR1 is LGHDT and CDR2 is YNNKEL (reference sequence). In DNA, the CDR3 is TGTGCCAGCAGCCTACTAGGGGAAAAACTGTTTTTT. Residues: CASSLLGEKLFF.

V is TRBV6-5 and J is TRBJ1-2, with D uncertain. Germline-derived CDR1 and CDR2 are MNHEY and SVGAGI. The CDR3 length is 12 residues. The V and J ends lost 7 bases and 0 bases respectively, with 6 bases between them. Here the CDR3 reads CASTSSNYGYTF. Written as DNA, the CDR3 is TGTGCCAGCACTTCCTCTAACTATGGCTACACCTTC.

This rearrangement joins TRBV2 to TRBJ2-1, with 11 bases aligning to TRBD2. The CDR3 has 19 amino acids. Germline loops: CDR1 SNHLY, CDR2 FYNNEI. V trimming: 7 bases; J trimming: 0 bases; junction bases outside the gene matches: 14. The CDR3 spells CASNLAGGPSRSSYNEQFF. CDR3 in DNA: TGTGCCAGCAATCTAGCGGGGGGCCCCTCCAGGAGCTCCTACAATGAGCAGTTCTTC.

CDR3 in amino acids: CASNPIAGPMATQYF. CDR3 bases: TGTGCCAGCAACCCTATAGCGGGGCCGATGGCGACCCAGTACTTC. The V and J genes are TRBV18 and TRBJ2-5; 8 bases are shared with TRBD2. CDR1 and CDR2 from the germline V gene are KGHSH and LQKENI. V was pared by 8 bases and J by 7 bases, with 15 bases of the junction left unmatched. This CDR3 is built from 15 residues.

DNA of the CDR3: TGTGCCAGCAGTTGGGGGCCCCTCGAGACCCAGTACTTC. Protein sequence: CASSWGPLETQYF. The chain has TRBV28 and TRBJ2-5; TRBD1 might be the D (6 bases). CDR3 size: 13 residues. From germline, CDR1 is MDHEN and CDR2 SYDVKM. Deletions cut 4 bases from V and 5 bases from J, with 11 bases between.

The DNA of the CDR3 is TGTGCCAGCAGCTTAAATTCGGGGGGGGTCCGCGCCTACACAGATACGCAGTATTTT. Translating it yields CASSLNSGGVRAYTDTQYF. The J gene is TRBJ2-3, the V gene TRBV7-8; TRBD2 matches at 8 bases. Germline V gene data show CDR1 as SGHVS and CDR2 as FQNEAQ. The CDR3 covers 19 residues. The V segment lost 2 bases and the J segment 2 bases; nucleotides outside the gene matches: 15.

This rearrangement joins TRBV7-2 to TRBJ1-1, with no clear D. The V gene's germline CDR1 is SGHTA and CDR2 FQGNSA. Deletions cut 4 bases from V and 1 base from J, with 19 bases between. The CDR3 extends over 17 amino acids. CDR3 bases: TGTGCCAGCAGCTCCAGCCCCCCCGGGTTGGGGAACACTGAAGCTTTCTTT. Its protein is CASSSSPPGLGNTEAFF.

The chain links TRBV6-5 to TRBJ2-5, with D unresolved. This CDR3 is built from 10 residues. Looked up from germline, CDR1 is MNHEY and CDR2 is SVGAGI. V gave up 7 bases and J gave up 5 bases, with 5 bases separating them. Here the CDR3 DNA reads TGTGCCAGCATGGGGGAGACCCAGTACTTC. Amino acid sequence: CASMGETQYF.

This chain joins TRBV7-2 and TRBJ2-7; D uncertain. Trimming took 5 bases from V and 6 from J, leaving 17 bases between them. The CDR3 contains 14 residues. CDR1 is SGHTA, CDR2 FQGNSA, per germline. CDR3 sequence: CASSPFTGLGEQYF. CDR3 DNA sequence: TGTGCCAGCAGCCCCTTTACGGGTTTGGGCGAGCAGTACTTC.

The rearrangement uses TRBV5-6 and TRBJ1-5, with TRBD1 matching over 9 bases. CDR1 and CDR2 (germline): SGHDT, YYEEEE. The J segment lost 4 bases and the V segment lost 4 bases, leaving 6 bases of the junction unmatched. The CDR3 runs to 15 residues. This CDR3 is CASSVGTGRNQPQHF. The CDR3 bases are TGTGCCAGCAGCGTAGGGACAGGGAGGAATCAGCCCCAGCATTTT.

This chain uses TRBV15 with TRBJ2-7; no clear D gene. Trimming shortened V by 3 bases and J by 3 bases, and 12 bases separated the two germline ends. Germline assignment: CDR1 LNHNV and CDR2 YYDKDF (reference sequence). This CDR3 comprises 14 residues. The DNA of the CDR3 is TGTGCCACCAGCAGGGGTATGGATAACTACGAGCAGTACTTC. Protein product: CATSRGMDNYEQYF.

The chain links TRBV29-1 to TRBJ1-2, with D hard to call. The CDR3 contains 9 residues. Germline V gives CDR1 SQVTM, CDR2 ANQGSEA. Between the trimmed V and J ends, which lost 0 bases and 10 bases, there was a span of 3 bases. This CDR3 is CSVEEDYTF. CDR3 in DNA: TGCAGCGTTGAAGAGGACTACACCTTC.